This T cell receptor beta chain is drawn from a study of T cell responses to AZD1222 COVID-19 vaccine. Findings and caveats of the study: Without day 14 samples, only post-peak T cell repertoires were studied.

Some clones are missing from TCRdb's copy, which holds only in-frame ones; the method was immunoSEQ multiplex PCR. The sample yields around 140,000 clones, approximately 91% seen once. On this clone itself: As yet, its antigen is unknown. The junction differs from germline at one of its ends, possibly a read error.

CDR3 size: 15 residues. CDR1 is SSHAT and CDR2 is FNYEAQ in the germline V gene (reference sequence). This chain joins TRBV7-7 and TRBJ1-4, with D perhaps matching TRBD1 (6 bases). This sequence was found in an adult who received the AZD1222 COVID-19 vaccine. The input for sequencing was peripheral blood, taken 28 days after the second AZD1222 dose. The CDR3 protein is CASSLTTGINEKLFF. CDR3 bases: TGTGCTAGCAGCTTAACCACAGGGATTAATGAAAAACTGTTTTTT.